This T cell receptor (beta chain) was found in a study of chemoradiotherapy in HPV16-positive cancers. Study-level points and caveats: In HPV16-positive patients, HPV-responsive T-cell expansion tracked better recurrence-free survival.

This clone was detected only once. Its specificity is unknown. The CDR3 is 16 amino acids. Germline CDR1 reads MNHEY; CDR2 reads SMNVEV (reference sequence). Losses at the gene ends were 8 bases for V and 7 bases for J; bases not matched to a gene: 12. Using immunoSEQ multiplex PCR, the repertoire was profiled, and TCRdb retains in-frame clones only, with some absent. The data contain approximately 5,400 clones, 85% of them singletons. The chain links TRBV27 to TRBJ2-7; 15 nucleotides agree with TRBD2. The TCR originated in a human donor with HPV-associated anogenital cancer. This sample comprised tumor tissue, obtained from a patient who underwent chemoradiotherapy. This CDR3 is CASYGGTSGGIWEQYF. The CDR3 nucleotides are TGTGCCAGCTATGGAGGGACTAGCGGGGGGATTTGGGAGCAGTACTTC.